This entry describes one TCR beta chain. These data belong to a study of blood T cell repertoires in COVID-19. Overall study context: Some COVID-19 samples were acute and others convalescent; all came from the United States, Italy and Spain. Sample material is recorded as cDNA or gDNA derived from T cells, B-cell-depleted T cells, or PBMCs.

Germline values: CDR1 SGHTA, CDR2 FQGNSA. The CDR3 is 15 residues long. J lost 6 bases, V lost 5 bases, and 11 bases had no gene match. The protocol was immunoSEQ multiplex PCR, while the TCRdb copy is restricted to in-frame clones and leaves out a portion. The table records about 220,000 clones, about 82% of them present only once. Those enrolled in Seattle joined during active infection and were followed longitudinally afterward. The clonotype originates from a woman in her 70s with COVID-19, enrolled during active disease. The chain employs TRBV7-2 and TRBJ1-2; TRBD1 matches at 8 bases. Sequencing input: peripheral blood. The CDR3 reads CASSTPGGAFNGYTF. The DNA of the CDR3 is TGTGCCAGCAGCACCCCAGGGGGCGCGTTTAATGGCTACACCTTC.